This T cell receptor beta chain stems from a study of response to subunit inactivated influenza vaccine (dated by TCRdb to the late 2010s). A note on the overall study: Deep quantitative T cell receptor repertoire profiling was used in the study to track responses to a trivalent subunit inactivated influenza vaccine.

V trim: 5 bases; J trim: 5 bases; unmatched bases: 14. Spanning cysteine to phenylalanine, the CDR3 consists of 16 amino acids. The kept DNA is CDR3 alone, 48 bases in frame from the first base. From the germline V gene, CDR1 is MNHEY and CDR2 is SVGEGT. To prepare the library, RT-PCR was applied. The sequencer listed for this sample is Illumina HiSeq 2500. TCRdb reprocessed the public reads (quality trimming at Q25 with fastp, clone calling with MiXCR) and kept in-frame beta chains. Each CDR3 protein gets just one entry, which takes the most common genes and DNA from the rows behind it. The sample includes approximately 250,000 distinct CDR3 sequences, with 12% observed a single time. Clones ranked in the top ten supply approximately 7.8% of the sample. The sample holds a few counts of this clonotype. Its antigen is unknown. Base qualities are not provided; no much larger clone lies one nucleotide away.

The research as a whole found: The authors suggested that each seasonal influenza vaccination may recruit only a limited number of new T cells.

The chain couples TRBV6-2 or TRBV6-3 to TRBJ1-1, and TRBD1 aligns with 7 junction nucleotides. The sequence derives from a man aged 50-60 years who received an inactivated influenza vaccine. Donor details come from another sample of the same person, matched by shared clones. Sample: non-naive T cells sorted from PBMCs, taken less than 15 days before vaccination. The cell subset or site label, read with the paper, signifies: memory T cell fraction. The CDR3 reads CASSPDREAFGTEAFF. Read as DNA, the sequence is TGTGCCAGCAGTCCCGACAGGGAGGCTTTTGGGACTGAAGCTTTCTTT.